These T cell receptor beta chains were read from a single sample in a study of cytomegalovirus exposure and HLA in healthy donors. Sequencing used immunoSEQ multiplex PCR; TCRdb keeps in-frame clones, though not all of them. Of 30,000 to 45,000 clones listed, 70% to 90% were seen once; the top ten hold roughly an eighth. The sequenced sample was PBMCs. All receptors come from a woman aged 40-49 years in good health and CMV-seropositive. Each CDR3 is given with its conserved first and last residue. The order of the fields is clone size, D gene, J gene, V gene, CDR3 protein, CDR3 DNA. The D gene is left open where the match is weak. Not all rows give a size; the values are once, few, many and, for expanded clones, a class.

.,.,TRBJ1-3,TRBV30,CAWSGSSGNTIYF,TGTGCCTGGAGCGGGAGCTCTGGAAACACCATATATTTT
.,TRBD1,TRBJ2-5,TRBV7-9,CASSRQGAWETQYF,TGTGCCAGCAGCCGACAGGGGGCATGGGAGACCCAGTACTTC
.,TRBD1,TRBJ1-3,TRBV30,CAWSVGDSRLSGNTIYF,TGTGCCTGGAGTGTTGGGGACAGCCGCCTCTCTGGAAACACCATATATTTT
.,.,TRBJ2-5,TRBV7-2,CASSLAAGPQETQYF,TGTGCCAGCAGCTTAGCGGCGGGGCCCCAAGAGACCCAGTACTTC
.,TRBD1,TRBJ2-1,TRBV29-1,CSVAPDRPQVEQFF,TGCAGCGTTGCGCCGGACAGGCCACAGGTCGAGCAGTTCTTC
medium-sized,.,TRBJ2-7,TRBV4-3,CASSQAPQGGLYEQYF,TGCGCCAGCAGCCAAGCCCCACAGGGTGGCCTCTACGAGCAGTACTTC
.,TRBD2,TRBJ2-5,TRBV29-1,CSVGGGRFRQETQYF,TGCAGCGTTGGGGGGGGGAGGTTCCGCCAAGAGACCCAGTACTTC
few,.,TRBJ2-7,TRBV6-5,CASSYSAGRYEQYF,TGTGCCAGCAGTTACTCCGCGGGGCGCTACGAGCAGTACTTC
.,TRBD1,TRBJ2-7,TRBV5-4,CASSRPGQGLHEQYF,TGTGCCAGCAGCCGCCCGGGACAGGGTCTTCACGAGCAGTACTTC
.,TRBD1,TRBJ1-1,TRBV29-1,CSVGGGQGGYTEAFF,TGCAGCGTTGGGGGGGGACAGGGGGGTTACACTGAAGCTTTCTTT
.,.,TRBJ1-1,TRBV4-3,CASSQDSGGNTEAFF,TGCGCCAGCAGCCAAGATAGCGGGGGCAACACTGAAGCTTTCTTT
.,.,TRBJ2-6,TRBV4-1,CASSQARGNGANVLTF,TGCGCCAGCAGCCAAGCAAGGGGGAACGGGGCCAACGTCCTGACTTTC
.,TRBD1,TRBJ1-1,TRBV18,CASSATGAGTEAFF,TGTGCCAGCTCAGCGACAGGGGCAGGAACTGAAGCTTTCTTT
.,.,TRBJ1-6,TRBV29-1,CSTSTGPNSPLHF,TGCAGCACCTCCACAGGCCCGAATTCACCCCTCCACTTT
few,.,TRBJ2-7,TRBV6-5,CASSYSGATYEQYF,TGTGCCAGCAGTTACTCTGGGGCTACCTACGAGCAGTACTTC
.,.,TRBJ2-3,TRBV18,CASSPPTVTDTQYF,TGTGCCAGCTCACCACCGACAGTAACAGATACGCAGTATTTT
.,.,TRBJ1-3,TRBV9,CASSVGLPGNTIYF,TGTGCCAGCAGCGTAGGACTGCCTGGAAACACCATATATTTT
.,TRBD2,TRBJ2-7,TRBV7-2,CASSLSGGSAYEQYF,TGTGCCAGCAGCTTGAGCGGGGGCAGCGCCTACGAGCAGTACTTC
.,TRBD1,TRBJ1-5,TRBV5-8,CASSEDRVWAQPQHF,TGTGCCAGCAGCGAAGACAGGGTGTGGGCTCAGCCCCAGCATTTT
once,TRBD1,TRBJ2-3,TRBV6-5,CASSYSGQGTDTQYF,TGTGCCAGCAGTTACTCCGGACAGGGCACAGATACGCAGTATTTT
.,.,TRBJ2-6,TRBV5-1,CASSLLSLGANVLTF,TGCGCCAGCAGCTTATTGTCTTTGGGGGCCAACGTCCTGACTTTC
.,TRBD1,TRBJ2-5,TRBV7-3,CASSAGTGVVETQYF,TGTGCCAGCAGCGCCGGGACAGGGGTAGTAGAGACCCAGTACTTC
.,.,TRBJ2-2,TRBV7-2,CASSLATGRAGELFF,TGTGCCAGCAGCTTAGCTACAGGGAGGGCCGGGGAGCTGTTTTTT
few,TRBD1,TRBJ1-4,TRBV5-8,CASSFGQGAYTNEKLFF,TGTGCCAGCAGCTTCGGGCAGGGGGCGTATACTAATGAAAAACTGTTTTTT
once,.,TRBJ1-1,TRBV5-5,CASIPDGGVYTEAFF,TGTGCCAGCATCCCCGACGGCGGGGTATACACTGAAGCTTTCTTT